This T cell receptor (beta chain) was observed in a study of OX40 agonist ivuxolimab in advanced cancers. Sequenced by immunoSEQ multiplex PCR; TCRdb stores in-frame clones only, minus some. The sample comprises some 94,000 clones, approximately 95% of which are singletons, and just over 2% rests with the top ten. The V gene's germline CDR1 is SGHDT and CDR2 YYEEEE. Trimming cost V 4 bases and J 4 bases, with 6 bases left between them. The CDR3 runs 12 residues. This material consisted of CD4+ or CD8+ T cells sorted from blood, taken in a trial of the OX40 agonist ivuxolimab. This chain connects TRBV5-6 to TRBJ2-1; D is unresolved. The source of this sequence is an adult with an advanced solid tumor such as melanoma, head and neck, liver or kidney cancer. This CDR3 reads CASSPNYNEQFF. CDR3 in DNA: TGTGCCAGCAGCCCGAATTACAATGAGCAGTTCTTC.